Each of the 16 T cell receptor beta chains below was sequenced from the same sample in a study of PD-L1 blockade in urothelial cancer. Assay used: immunoSEQ multiplex PCR; TCRdb lists only in-frame clones, some missing. The table records approximately 90,000 clones, roughly 89% of them present only once. Stated time point: pretreatment peripheral blood. The source was PBMCs, collected around atezolizumab (anti-PD-L1) treatment. The receptors originated from a man aged 60-69 years with urothelial cancer.

The chain carries TRBV28 and TRBJ2-1, with 9 bases matching TRBD2. The germline V gene encodes CDR1 MDHEN and CDR2 SYDVKM. This CDR3 has 15 amino acids. With V trimmed by 6 bases and J by 0 bases, 3 bases remained unmatched. The CDR3 region has the DNA TGTGCCAGCAGGCTAGCGGGGACCTCCTACAATGAGCAGTTCTTC. This codes for CASRLAGTSYNEQFF.

The chain combines TRBV30 with TRBJ1-2, with 7 bases matching TRBD1. Trimming took 3 bases from V and 2 from J; bases not matched to a gene: 6. The CDR3 consists of 14 residues. Germline lookup yields CDR1 GTSNPN and CDR2 SVGIG (reference sequence). The CDR3 reads CAWRETGLNYGYTF. The DNA for the CDR3 is TGTGCCTGGAGGGAGACAGGGCTCAACTATGGCTACACCTTC.

The chain uses TRBV9 and TRBJ2-1; maybe TRBD1 (6 bases). This CDR3 has 14 amino acids. The germline V gene has CDR1 SGDLS and CDR2 YYNGEE. Trimming removed 3 bases at V and 7 bases at J, with 14 bases between. CDR3 nucleotides: TGTGCCAGCAGCGCCTTCCACAGGGAAAATGAGCAGTTCTTC. This sequence encodes CASSAFHRENEQFF.

V and J are TRBV7-2 and TRBJ2-2; 9 bases line up with TRBD2. The CDR3 extends over 15 amino acids. In germline, CDR1 is SGHTA, CDR2 FQGNSA. V trimming: 6 bases; J trimming: 1 base; junction bases outside the gene matches: 3. The CDR3 DNA sequence: TGTGCCAGCAGACAGACTAGCGGGAACACCGGGGAGCTGTTTTTT. As protein: CASRQTSGNTGELFF.

CDR3 bases: TGTGCCACCAGCAGAGGGACTAGCGGGGGTTTCGAGCAGTACTTC. Protein: CATSRGTSGGFEQYF. The chain is built from TRBV15 and TRBJ2-7; 13 bases are shared with TRBD2. In germline, CDR1 is LNHNV, CDR2 YYDKDF (reference sequence). The CDR3 contains 15 residues. Germline trimming cut 1 base from V and 6 bases from J; bases unmatched to any gene: 3.

The V and J genes are TRBV20-1 and TRBJ2-1; tentatively, D is TRBD2 (5 bases). This CDR3 comprises 10 residues. Trimming removed 6 bases at V and 8 bases at J, with 8 bases between. Germline V gene data show CDR1 as DFQATT and CDR2 as SNEGSKA (reference sequence). CDR3 protein: CSALEDEQFF. The CDR3 coding sequence is TGCAGTGCGTTGGAGGATGAGCAGTTCTTC.

The chain combines TRBV7-2 with TRBJ1-2, with D hard to call. V was pared by 1 base and J by 7 bases, with 16 bases between. Looked up from germline, CDR1 is SGHTA and CDR2 is FQGNSA. The CDR3 contains 15 residues. The CDR3 reads CASSLEAGIGRGYTF. CDR3 nucleotides: TGTGCCAGCAGCTTAGAGGCGGGTATCGGTCGTGGCTACACCTTC. The full variable domain, its missing parts supplied by reference TRBV7-2 and TRBJ1-2, is GAGVSQSPSNKVTEKGKDVELRCDPISGHTALYWYRQSLGQGLEFLIYFQGNSAPDKSGLPSDRFSAERTGGSVSTLTIQRTQQEDSAVYLCASSLEAGIGRGYTFGSGTRLTVV.

This chain uses TRBV7-2 with TRBJ1-5; weak D call: TRBD1 (5 bases). In germline, CDR1 is SGHTA, CDR2 FQGNSA. Deletions cut 9 bases from V and 3 bases from J, with 24 bases between. The CDR3 sequence is 17 residues long. The chain's CDR3 is CARLYLQVSFLNQPQHF. The CDR3 DNA sequence: TGTGCCAGGCTCTATTTACAGGTTAGCTTCCTCAATCAGCCCCAGCATTTT.

The rearrangement links TRBV5-5 to TRBJ2-5; tentatively, D is TRBD1 (6 bases). CDR3 length: 16 residues. The V and J ends lost 4 bases and 2 bases respectively, with 18 bases between them. The germline V gene encodes CDR1 SGHKS and CDR2 YYEKEE (reference sequence). Written as DNA, the CDR3 is TGTGCCAGCAGCAGAGGAGGACAGTTGGGGCAAGAGACCCAGTACTTC. This encodes CASSRGGQLGQETQYF.

The chain recombines TRBV11-1 with TRBJ2-5; 11 bases are a match to TRBD2. Germline V gene lookup returns CDR1 SGHAT and CDR2 FQDESV (reference sequence). CDR3 size: 15 residues. The V and J ends lost 5 bases and 5 bases, in that order; junction bases with no gene match: 7. In DNA form, the CDR3 reads TGTGCCAGCAGCCTCGGGACTAGCGGTCGTGAGACCCAGTACTTC. It codes for CASSLGTSGRETQYF.

The CDR3 loop reads CASSYASTRDGYTF. The DNA for the CDR3 is TGTGCCAGCAGTTACGCCAGTACCAGGGATGGCTACACCTTC. The rearrangement joins TRBV6-6 to TRBJ1-2, with a tentative D call TRBD1 (5 bases). Germline CDR1 MNHNY, CDR2 SVGAGI (reference sequence). The length of the CDR3 is 14 residues. The ends were cut back, 2 bases at V and 6 bases at J, with 13 bases in the middle.

This clone was picked up one time. This chain connects TRBV9 to TRBJ2-3; a possible D gene is TRBD2 (5 bases). This CDR3 has 15 amino acids. Germline CDR1 SGDLS, CDR2 YYNGEE. The V end lost 2 bases, the J end lost 3 bases, and 13 bases lay between the germline ends. CDR3 residues: CASSVSVGVTDTQYF. In DNA, the CDR3 is TGTGCCAGCAGCGTTAGCGTGGGTGTGACAGATACGCAGTATTTT.

For the CDR3, the DNA is TGCGCCAGCAGCCAAACACAATGGAGTGAAAAACTGTTTTTT. Encoded protein: CASSQTQWSEKLFF. The V and J genes are TRBV4-3 and TRBJ1-4; D is uncertain. In germline, CDR1 is LGHNA, CDR2 YSLEER. The V end was cut by 2 bases, the J end by 7 bases, with 11 bases between. The CDR3 runs 14 residues.

This chain links TRBV7-9 with TRBJ2-1; 8 bases fit TRBD1. This CDR3 is 15 amino acids long. Germline lookup yields CDR1 SEHNR and CDR2 FQNEAQ (reference sequence). After removal of 1 base from V and 4 bases from J, the junction contained 3 bases not matched to a gene. The CDR3, as DNA: TGTGCCAGCAGCTTAGGCAGGGGGCGGTACAATGAGCAGTTCTTC. It yields the protein CASSLGRGRYNEQFF.

The chain links TRBV19 to TRBJ2-2, with D possibly being TRBD2 (8 bases). Trimming took off 11 bases at V and 7 bases at J, with 29 bases between the two ends. This CDR3 region has 17 residues. Looked up from germline, CDR1 is LNHDA and CDR2 is SQIVND (reference sequence). CDR3 sequence: CARGHRGLGGKDGELFF. CDR3 bases: TGTGCCCGTGGGCACAGGGGACTAGGCGGGAAAGACGGGGAGCTGTTTTTT. The variable domain in full, completed from reference TRBV19 and TRBJ2-2, reads DGGITQSPKYLFRKEGQNVTLSCEQNLNHDAMYWYRQDPGQGLRLIYYSQIVNDFQKGDIAEGYSVSREKKESFPLTVTSAQKNPTAFYLCARGHRGLGGKDGELFFGEGSRLTVL.

The chain employs TRBV27 and TRBJ2-3; no clear D. CDR1 MNHEY and CDR2 SMNVEV come from the germline V gene (reference sequence). Trimming took 3 bases from V and 4 from J, leaving 11 bases between them. This CDR3 is built from 14 residues. In nucleotides, the CDR3 is TGTGCCAGCAGTTTGGATCTAGGAGCAGATACGCAGTATTTT. Residues: CASSLDLGADTQYF.